This T cell receptor (beta chain) was obtained from a study of blood T cell repertoires in COVID-19. TCRdb's copy holds only in-frame clones and misses some; the assay was immunoSEQ multiplex PCR. Among under 20,000 clones listed, roughly 87% were seen once. This clone occurred a few times. Germline CDR1 and CDR2: GTSNPN and SVGIG (reference sequence). CDR3 length equals 18 residues. The V segment lost 0 bases and the J segment 4 bases; nucleotides outside the gene matches: 15. The chain combines TRBV30 with TRBJ2-3; 8 nucleotides line up with TRBD2. The source material was peripheral blood. This clonotype was obtained from a human donor in a cohort sampled during active COVID-19. The donor label of this sample is uncertain. CDR3 amino acids: CAWSVQAGELIWSDTQYF. Written as DNA, the CDR3 is TGTGCCTGGAGTGTACAAGCGGGGGAACTTATCTGGTCAGATACGCAGTATTTT.